This entry lists 5 T cell receptor beta chains sequenced from one sample in a study of control samples from healthy donors and cancer patients. The data were produced by immunoSEQ multiplex PCR, yet TCRdb's version contains in-frame clones alone and is incomplete. Seen here are 120,000 to 150,000 clones, under 95% observed once, and the top ten hold less than 6%. What was sequenced was blood. Every receptor here comes from a man aged 18 to 30 in good health.

The chain joins TRBV3-1 (or the pseudogene TRBV3-2) to TRBJ1-1; no firm D call. Germline-derived CDR1 and CDR2 are LGHDT and YNNKEL (reference sequence). Trimming left V 4 bases short and J 1 base short, with 7 bases between. CDR3 size: 13 residues. The CDR3 DNA is TGTGCCAGCAGCCTCACGGGGAACACTGAAGCTTTCTTT. It specifies CASSLTGNTEAFF.

The chain joins TRBV3-1 (or the pseudogene TRBV3-2) to TRBJ2-7; D may correspond to TRBD1 or TRBD2 (6 bases each). Germline V gene sequence: CDR1 LGHDT, CDR2 YNNKEL (reference sequence). This CDR3 is 16 amino acids long. The V gene lost 4 bases and the J gene lost 0 bases, with 16 bases spanning the gap. CDR3 region: CASSLNTGRSSYEQYF. The CDR3 nucleotides are TGTGCCAGCAGCCTAAATACAGGGAGGAGCTCCTACGAGCAGTACTTC.

This chain joins TRBV6-5 and TRBJ1-5; D is perhaps TRBD1 (5 bases). The germline V gene encodes CDR1 MNHEY and CDR2 SVGAGI. Trimming removed 3 bases from V and 10 bases from J, with 13 bases in between. CDR3 length: 13 residues. CDR3 sequence: CASSYGRDLPQHF. CDR3 bases: TGTGCCAGCAGTTATGGCAGGGACCTCCCCCAGCATTTT.

The J gene is TRBJ2-3, the V gene TRBV5-1; D remains ambiguous. Germline V gene data show CDR1 as SGHRS and CDR2 as YFSETQ. This CDR3 contains 14 residues. The V end was cut by 0 bases, the J end by 2 bases, with 7 bases between. CDR3 sequence reads: CASSLDSLTDTQYF. In DNA, the CDR3 is TGCGCCAGCAGCTTGGACTCTCTCACAGATACGCAGTATTTT.

The chain carries TRBV5-5 and TRBJ1-5; D not resolved. Germline V gene sequence: CDR1 SGHKS, CDR2 YYEKEE (reference sequence). CDR3 size: 16 residues. V shed 2 bases and J shed 0 bases, with 12 bases lying between them. This chain's CDR3 is CASSLTGISSNQPQHF. In nucleotides, the CDR3 is TGTGCCAGCAGCTTAACCGGGATAAGTAGCAATCAGCCCCAGCATTTT.